These T cell receptor beta chains were read from a single sample in a study of cytomegalovirus exposure and HLA in healthy donors. This table comes from immunoSEQ multiplex PCR, and its TCRdb copy is limited to in-frame clones, with some not included. Seen here are fewer than 250,000 clones, 65% to 85% observed once, and the top ten hold over 0.65%. The material sequenced was PBMCs. The receptors were gathered from a boy aged 2 to 10 in good health and CMV-seronegative. The CDR3 runs from the conserved cysteine through the conserved F or W. D genes are given only for firm matches. The size of a clone is reported for some rows only, either as once, few or many, or as a class for expanded clones.

DNA: TGTGCCAGCTCACCTCCTCTTGGGACAGCCTATGGCTACACCTTC; CDR3: CASSPPLGTAYGYTF; J: TRBJ1-2; D: TRBD1; size: .; V: TRBV18
DNA: TGTGCCAGCAGCCCCCACGACAGACTAGCTTCTGGAAACACCATATATTTT; CDR3: CASSPHDRLASGNTIYF; J: TRBJ1-3; D: .; size: .; V: TRBV11-2
DNA: TGTGCCAGCAGCGCACCGGGACAGGGGGCTAGTTCACCCCTCCACTTT; CDR3: CASSAPGQGASSPLHF; J: TRBJ1-6; D: TRBD1; size: .; V: TRBV7-9
DNA: TGTGCCAGCAGCCTAAGGGCAAGGGGGAGCAACACCATATATTTT; CDR3: CASSLRARGSNTIYF; J: TRBJ1-3; D: .; size: .; V: TRBV14
DNA: TGTGCCAGCAGTTACTCGCCAGGGGGTCACTACAATGAGCAGTTCTTC; CDR3: CASSYSPGGHYNEQFF; J: TRBJ2-1; D: TRBD1; size: few; V: TRBV6-5
DNA: TGTGCCAGTAGTCCCACTGTCAGGGGAGCTAATGAAAAACTGTTTTTT; CDR3: CASSPTVRGANEKLFF; J: TRBJ1-4; D: .; size: .; V: TRBV19
DNA: TGTGCCAGCAGTAAGGGGACTAGCGGGAGAGATACGCAGTATTTT; CDR3: CASSKGTSGRDTQYF; J: TRBJ2-3; D: TRBD2; size: .; V: TRBV25-1
DNA: TGTGCCAGCAGCGTAGGTTGGGACAGTTCTGGCTACACCTTC; CDR3: CASSVGWDSSGYTF; J: TRBJ1-2; D: TRBD1; size: .; V: TRBV9
DNA: TGTGCCAGTAGCTTCATGACACGGTCCGGTGGCTACACCTTC; CDR3: CASSFMTRSGGYTF; J: TRBJ1-2; D: .; size: once; V: TRBV19
DNA: TGTGCCAGCAGTGAACAGGGGAACACCGGGGAGCTGTTTTTT; CDR3: CASSEQGNTGELFF; J: TRBJ2-2; D: .; size: few; V: TRBV25-1